The clone carrying this TCR beta chain was seen a handful of times. Its antigen is undetermined. The sample contains more than one DNA sequence encoding this CDR3. Patients underwent thyroid surgery, and none had received any treatment before it. Germline V gene lookup returns CDR1 LNHDA and CDR2 SQIVND (reference sequence). Trimming pared 7 bases from V and 0 bases from J, leaving 13 bases between. The CDR3 sequence is 14 residues long. The authors' processing: A classifier of distant metastasis in papillary thyroid cancer was built from CDR3 differences (across clinicopathological groups). TCRdb re-analyzed the PCR reads using MiXCR. For this entry, the V and J calls and clone size follow TCRdb and not the study's own pipeline. Here the sample spans 30,000 to 35,000 clones, 35% to 45% being singletons. This entry is derived from a study of metastatic and nonmetastatic thyroid tumors. The overall study: Patients with malignant and benign thyroid disease provided blood and tumor or nodule tissue, whose repertoires were compared. Study-wide findings and caveats: Patients with malignant thyroid tumors reportedly had significantly higher TCR beta diversity than those with benign nodules, in blood and tumor.

This clonotype originated in a female donor with papillary thyroid cancer or a benign thyroid nodule (not recorded which). Some clones in this sample may be carry-over from other donors' samples. Sequences were obtained from tumor tissue. The J gene is TRBJ2-7, the V gene TRBV19; D may be TRBD1 (6 bases). The CDR3: CASTSQGSSYEQYF. In DNA form, the CDR3 reads TGTGCCAGTACCTCACAGGGTTCCTCCTACGAGCAGTACTTC.